What follows describes a single T cell receptor beta chain. Its antigen remains unknown. Per the germline V gene, CDR1 is KGHSH and CDR2 is LQKENI. V lost 3 bases, J lost 2 bases, and 16 bases lay in between. The CDR3 is 16 amino acids. Only in-frame clones appear in the TCRdb table, and some are missing; sequencing was by immunoSEQ multiplex PCR. The table shows tens of thousands of clones, with 85% to 95% occurring only once. The data belong to a study of siplizumab effects on memory and regulatory T cells. Study-wide findings and caveats: Naive T cells apparently outstripped memory cells in diversity and seemed major alloresponse contributors.

This chain uses TRBV18 with TRBJ2-5; D gene unclear. Sequenced sample: CD8+ T cells sorted from blood. The TCR comes from a human donor in good health. As DNA, the CDR3 is TGTGCCAGCTCACCTTTACCAGTAACGACGCAAGAGACCCAGTACTTC. The encoded protein is CASSPLPVTTQETQYF.